A single TCR beta chain is shown here with its context. The data were taken from a study of technical replicates of blood from several donors. The table came from immunoSEQ multiplex PCR; TCRdb's copy has only in-frame clones and leaves some out. The sample has approximately 81,000 clones, approximately 96% seen once. Germline trimming cut 8 bases from V and 0 bases from J; bases unmatched to any gene: 8. The CDR3 is 16 residues long. Germline loops: CDR1 SNHLY, CDR2 FYNNEI. The material sequenced was T cells isolated from PBMCs. The TCR sequence derives from a human donor in good health. The rearrangement links TRBV2 to TRBJ1-5; the match to TRBD1 covers 9 bases. The CDR3 DNA reads TGTGCCAGCCGGGACAGGGCGCCTTATAGCAATCAGCCCCAGCATTTT. This translates into CASRDRAPYSNQPQHF.